This T cell receptor beta chain was sequenced in a study of blood T cell repertoires in COVID-19. As processed by the authors: Quantification of nucleated cells was approximated via reference gene primer amplification. Repertoires were generated with immunoSEQ multiplex PCR, while TCRdb's copy carries only in-frame clones and drops some. Clone size and the V and J calls come from that table; the DNA yielded D and trimming. In the table there are over 85,000 clones, over 65% of which are singletons. Looked up from germline, CDR1 is SGHDT and CDR2 is YYEEEE. V shed 2 bases and J 5 bases; nucleotides not matched to a gene: 6. The CDR3 has 16 amino acids.

The sample was peripheral blood. The rearrangement uses TRBV5-6 and TRBJ2-3; 12 bases match TRBD2. This sequence was found in a human donor in a cohort sampled during active COVID-19. Here the CDR3 DNA reads TGTGCCAGCAGCTTCGCTAGCGGGGGGGCGGGAGATACGCAGTATTTT. Translating it yields CASSFASGGAGDTQYF.